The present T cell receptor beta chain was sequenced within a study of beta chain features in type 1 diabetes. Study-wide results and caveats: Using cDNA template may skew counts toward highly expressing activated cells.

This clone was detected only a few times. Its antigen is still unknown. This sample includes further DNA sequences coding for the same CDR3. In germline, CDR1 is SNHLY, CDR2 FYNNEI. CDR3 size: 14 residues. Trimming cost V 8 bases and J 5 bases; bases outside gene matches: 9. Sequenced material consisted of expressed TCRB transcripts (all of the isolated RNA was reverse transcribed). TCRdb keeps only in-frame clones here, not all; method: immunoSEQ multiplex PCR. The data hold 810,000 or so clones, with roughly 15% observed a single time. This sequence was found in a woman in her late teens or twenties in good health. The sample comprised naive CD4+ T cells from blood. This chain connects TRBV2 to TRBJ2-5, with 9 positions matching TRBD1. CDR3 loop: CASSQSGQGETQYF. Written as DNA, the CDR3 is TGTGCCAGCTCACAGAGCGGACAGGGGGAGACCCAGTACTTC.